These 14 T cell receptor beta chains came from one sample sequenced in a study of cytomegalovirus exposure and HLA in healthy donors. A multiplex PCR was run with 60 Vbeta primers and 13 Jbeta primers. Clones were sequenced by immunoSEQ multiplex PCR, and TCRdb holds only the in-frame ones, with some missing. The repertoire consists of over 150,000 clones, with over 70% occurring once and the leading ten covering 2.2%. Sample: PBMCs. Every receptor here comes from a woman younger than 45 in good health and CMV-seronegative.

This clone was seen only a few times. The rearrangement joins TRBV4-3 to TRBJ1-4; D may be TRBD1 (5 bases). The CDR3 consists of 15 residues. V lost 0 bases to trimming and J lost 7 bases, with 12 bases between them. Germline CDR1 reads LGHNA; CDR2 reads YSLEER. The CDR3 loop is CASSQDTGRGEKLFF. DNA for the CDR3: TGCGCCAGCAGCCAAGATACGGGGAGGGGTGAAAAACTGTTTTTT.

This clone has only a few counts. The genes are TRBV4-3 and TRBJ1-3, with a tentative D call TRBD1 (6 bases). Germline values: CDR1 LGHNA, CDR2 YSLEER. The CDR3 consists of 15 residues. V lost 3 bases and J lost 3, with 12 bases in between. In DNA form, the CDR3 reads TGCGCCAGCAGCCAGATCAGGGGATATGGAAACACCATATATTTT. It is translated as CASSQIRGYGNTIYF.

This chain's CDR3 is CASSYEDSYEQYF. The CDR3 DNA reads as TGTGCCAGCAGTTACGAGGACTCCTACGAGCAGTACTTC. This chain uses TRBV6-6 with TRBJ2-7; D remains ambiguous. Between the trimmed V and J ends, which lost 2 bases and 0 bases, there was a span of 5 bases. The CDR3 contains 13 residues. Germline CDR1 MNHNY, CDR2 SVGAGI (reference sequence).

The rearrangement links TRBV4-1 to TRBJ2-2; D possibly corresponds to TRBD1 (6 bases). The length of the CDR3 is 16 residues. Germline-derived CDR1 and CDR2 are MGHRA and YSYEKL. V lost 7 bases and J lost 0, with 15 bases in between. The CDR3 reads CASTRGTGTNTGELFF. For the CDR3, the DNA is TGCGCCAGCACCAGGGGAACGGGCACGAACACCGGGGAGCTGTTTTTT.

This clone was detected a few times. This chain links TRBV10-2 with TRBJ2-7; possible D gene TRBD1, 6 bases. Germline loops: CDR1 WSHSY, CDR2 SAAADI. This CDR3 has 13 amino acids. Trimming shortened V by 4 bases and J by 0 bases, and 7 bases separated the two germline ends. CDR3 amino acids: CASSAGDSYEQYF. CDR3 DNA sequence: TGCGCCAGCAGTGCAGGGGACTCCTACGAGCAGTACTTC.

J is TRBJ1-2 and V is TRBV9; 9 bases line up with TRBD1. Trimming took 3 bases from V and 7 from J; bases not matched to a gene: 7. Germline V gene sequence: CDR1 SGDLS, CDR2 YYNGEE. The CDR3 consists of 14 residues. The CDR3 spells CASSAPRDRVGYTF. CDR3 DNA: TGTGCCAGCAGCGCGCCACGGGACAGGGTTGGCTACACCTTC.

Only one count was recorded for this clone. The chain couples TRBV4-3 to TRBJ1-2; perhaps TRBD1 as D (6 bases). V was cut by 4 bases and J by 1 base, with 19 bases left in between. The length of the CDR3 is 17 residues. Germline V gene sequence: CDR1 LGHNA, CDR2 YSLEER. The CDR3 DNA reads as TGCGCCAGCAGCCTTGACTTCCGGGACAAAATTAACTATGGCTACACCTTC. As protein: CASSLDFRDKINYGYTF.

V and J are TRBV19 and TRBJ1-5; D is possibly TRBD1 (5 bases). Trimming took 4 bases from V and 1 from J, leaving 8 bases between them. Germline CDR1 reads LNHDA; CDR2 reads SQIVND (reference sequence). This CDR3 spans 14 amino acids. In nucleotides, the CDR3 is TGTGCCAGTAGTACAAGACAGAGCAATCAGCCCCAGCATTTT. Encoded protein: CASSTRQSNQPQHF.

The J gene is TRBJ1-5, the V gene TRBV30; 10 bases align to TRBD1. Germline CDR1 GTSNPN, CDR2 SVGIG (reference sequence). The CDR3 consists of 15 residues. V lost 3 bases, J lost 7 bases, and 9 bases stayed unmatched. The CDR3 here is CAWRHGTGERQPQHF. The CDR3 DNA follows: TGTGCCTGGAGGCACGGGACAGGGGAAAGGCAGCCCCAGCATTTT.

The genes are TRBV29-1 and TRBJ1-1; TRBD1 matches 9 bases. The V gene's germline CDR1 is SQVTM and CDR2 ANQGSEA. The CDR3 is 11 residues long. With V trimmed by 6 bases and J by 6 bases, 2 bases remained unmatched. CDR3: CSVDRGAEAFF. CDR3 sequence (DNA): TGCAGCGTGGACAGGGGAGCTGAAGCTTTCTTT. Full variable domain (remainder filled in from reference TRBV29-1 and TRBJ1-1): SAVISQKPSRDICQRGTSLTIQCQVDSQVTMMFWYRQQPGQSLTLIATANQGSEATYESGFVIDKFPISRPNLTFSTLTVSNMSPEDSSIYLCSVDRGAEAFFGQGTRLTVV.

The V gene is TRBV7-2, the J gene TRBJ2-4; 8 nucleotides match TRBD1. With 5 bases clipped from V and 6 bases from J, the junction kept 9 bases outside the gene matches. Germline V lookup: CDR1 SGHTA, CDR2 FQGNSA. The CDR3 runs 15 residues. CDR3 in amino acids: CASSPTTGQGNIQYF. CDR3 nucleotide sequence: TGTGCCAGCAGCCCCACAACCGGACAGGGAAACATTCAGTACTTC.

The CDR3 DNA sequence: TGTGCCAGCAGCCCGACAGGGTCTGGTGAAAAACTGTTTTTT. Translating it yields CASSPTGSGEKLFF. The chain is built from TRBV7-9 and TRBJ1-4, with 7 bases lining up with TRBD1. CDR3 length: 14 amino acids. V lost 5 bases to trimming and J lost 7 bases; unmatched junction nucleotides: 7. Germline CDR1 reads SEHNR; CDR2 reads FQNEAQ (reference sequence).

This sequence joins TRBV6-1 and TRBJ1-2; 8 positions match TRBD1. The CDR3 extends over 15 amino acids. Germline CDR1 reads MNHNS; CDR2 reads SASEGT. The V segment lost 7 bases and the J segment 2 bases; nucleotides outside the gene matches: 9. CDR3 bases: TGTGCCAGCACCACGAGGGACAGGACGAACTATGGCTACACCTTC. Protein sequence: CASTTRDRTNYGYTF.

The rearrangement joins TRBV7-9 to TRBJ2-5, with 7 bases that match TRBD1. The CDR3 extends over 15 amino acids. Germline V CDR1 and CDR2: SEHNR, FQNEAQ (reference sequence). After removal of 5 bases from V and 2 bases from J, the junction contained 8 bases not matched to a gene. In nucleotides, the CDR3 is TGTGCCAGCAGCCTCAATATGGGACAGCAAGAGACCCAGTACTTC. Translation gives CASSLNMGQQETQYF.